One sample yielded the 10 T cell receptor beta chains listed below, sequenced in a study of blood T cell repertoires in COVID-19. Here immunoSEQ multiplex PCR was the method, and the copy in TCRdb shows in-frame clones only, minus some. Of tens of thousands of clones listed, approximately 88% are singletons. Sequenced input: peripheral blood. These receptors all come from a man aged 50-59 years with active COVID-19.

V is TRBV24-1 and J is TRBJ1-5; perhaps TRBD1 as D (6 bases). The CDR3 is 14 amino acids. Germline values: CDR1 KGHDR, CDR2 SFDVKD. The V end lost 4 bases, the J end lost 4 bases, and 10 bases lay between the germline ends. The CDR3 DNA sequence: TGTGCCACCAGTGACGGACAGAAGAATCAGCCCCAGCATTTT. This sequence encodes CATSDGQKNQPQHF.

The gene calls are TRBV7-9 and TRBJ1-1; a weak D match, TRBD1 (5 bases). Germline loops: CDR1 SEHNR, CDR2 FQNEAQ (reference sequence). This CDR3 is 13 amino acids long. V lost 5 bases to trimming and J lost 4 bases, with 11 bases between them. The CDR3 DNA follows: TGTGCCAGCAGCGAAGATAGGGGCACTGAAGCTTTCTTT. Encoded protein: CASSEDRGTEAFF.

The CDR3 sequence: CASSRFASVDTQYF. Here the CDR3 DNA reads TGTGCCAGCAGTCGATTCGCGAGTGTAGATACGCAGTATTTT. V usage is TRBV2 and J usage is TRBJ2-3; D gene unclear. Deletions cut 5 bases from V and 5 bases from J, with 14 bases between. This CDR3 has 14 residues. Looked up from germline, CDR1 is SNHLY and CDR2 is FYNNEI.

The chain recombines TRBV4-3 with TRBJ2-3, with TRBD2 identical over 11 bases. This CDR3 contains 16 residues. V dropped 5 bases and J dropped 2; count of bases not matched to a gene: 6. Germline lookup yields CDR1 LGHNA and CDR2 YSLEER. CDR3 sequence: CASSELAGVSTDTQYF. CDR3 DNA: TGCGCCAGCAGCGAACTAGCGGGGGTGTCCACAGATACGCAGTATTTT.

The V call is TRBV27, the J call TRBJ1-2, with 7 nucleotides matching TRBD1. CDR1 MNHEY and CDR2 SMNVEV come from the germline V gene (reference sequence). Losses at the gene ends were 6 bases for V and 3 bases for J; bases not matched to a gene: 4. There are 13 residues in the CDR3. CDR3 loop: CASSLTGDYGYTF. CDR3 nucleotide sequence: TGTGCCAGCAGCTTAACAGGGGACTATGGCTACACCTTC.

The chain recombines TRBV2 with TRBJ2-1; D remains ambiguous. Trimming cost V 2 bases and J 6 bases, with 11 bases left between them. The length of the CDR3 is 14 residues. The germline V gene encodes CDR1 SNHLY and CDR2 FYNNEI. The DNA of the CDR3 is TGTGCCAGCAGTGAACGGTATCCGTCCAATGAGCAGTTCTTC. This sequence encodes CASSERYPSNEQFF.

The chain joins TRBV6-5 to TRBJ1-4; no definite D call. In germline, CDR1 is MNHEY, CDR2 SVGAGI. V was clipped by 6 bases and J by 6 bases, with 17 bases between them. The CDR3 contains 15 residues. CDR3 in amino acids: CASSRGRGRYEKLFF. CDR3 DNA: TGTGCCAGCAGCCGAGGTCGGGGTAGATATGAAAAACTGTTTTTT.

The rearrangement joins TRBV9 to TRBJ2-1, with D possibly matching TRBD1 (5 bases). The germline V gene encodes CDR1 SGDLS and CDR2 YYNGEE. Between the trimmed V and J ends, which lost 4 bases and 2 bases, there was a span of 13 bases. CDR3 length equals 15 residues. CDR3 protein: CASSPGQRTYNEQFF. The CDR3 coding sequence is TGTGCCAGCAGCCCAGGACAAAGAACCTACAATGAGCAGTTCTTC.

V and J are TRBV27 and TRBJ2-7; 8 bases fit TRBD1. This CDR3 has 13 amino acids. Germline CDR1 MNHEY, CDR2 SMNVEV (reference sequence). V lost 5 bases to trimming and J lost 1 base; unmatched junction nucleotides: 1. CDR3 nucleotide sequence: TGTGCCAGCAGTCGACAGGGGTCCTACGAGCAGTACTTC. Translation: CASSRQGSYEQYF.

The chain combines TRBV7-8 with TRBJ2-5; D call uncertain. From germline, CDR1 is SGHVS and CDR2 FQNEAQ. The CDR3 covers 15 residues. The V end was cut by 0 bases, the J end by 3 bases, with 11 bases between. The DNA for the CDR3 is TGTGCCAGCAGCTTAGCGCCCCAACTTAAAGAGACCCAGTACTTC. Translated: CASSLAPQLKETQYF. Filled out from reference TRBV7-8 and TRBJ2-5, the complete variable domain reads GAGVSQSPRYKVAKRGQDVALRCDPISGHVSLFWYQQALGQGPEFLTYFQNEAQLDKSGLPSDRFFAERPEGSVSTLKIQRTQQEDSAVYLCASSLAPQLKETQYFGPGTRLLVL.